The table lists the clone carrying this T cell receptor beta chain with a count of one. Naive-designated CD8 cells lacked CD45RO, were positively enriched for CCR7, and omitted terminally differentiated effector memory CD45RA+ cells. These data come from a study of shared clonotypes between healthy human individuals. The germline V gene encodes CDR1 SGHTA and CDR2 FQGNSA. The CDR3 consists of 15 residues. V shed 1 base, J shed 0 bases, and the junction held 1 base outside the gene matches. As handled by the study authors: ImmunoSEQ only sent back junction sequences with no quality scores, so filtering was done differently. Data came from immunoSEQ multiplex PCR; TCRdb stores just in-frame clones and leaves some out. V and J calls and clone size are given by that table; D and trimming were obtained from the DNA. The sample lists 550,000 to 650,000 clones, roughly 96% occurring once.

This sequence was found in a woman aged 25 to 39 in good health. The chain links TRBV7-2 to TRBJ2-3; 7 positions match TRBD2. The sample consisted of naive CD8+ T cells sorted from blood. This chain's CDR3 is CASSLGDYSTDTQYF. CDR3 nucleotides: TGTGCCAGCAGCTTAGGGGACTATAGCACAGATACGCAGTATTTT.